This passage covers 26 T cell receptor beta chains from one sample sequenced in a study of T-cell reconstitution after alpha-beta-depleted transplantation in children. The authors prepared the TCRbeta library with unique molecular identifiers. TCRdb used MiXCR to reprocess the PCR reads, holding one entry per CDR3 protein. The sample lists some 340,000 distinct CDR3 sequences; 10% were seen once. Sequencing used PBMCs from the stem cell graft donor, obtained from the stem cell graft. The receptors were sampled from a human donor who donated a stem cell graft to a child with acute lymphoblastic leukemia.

The rearrangement uses TRBV25-1 and TRBJ2-7, with TRBD2 matching 9 bases. The V gene's germline CDR1 is MGHDK and CDR2 SYGVNS. This CDR3 has 15 residues. Unmatched junction bases numbered 12, after V lost 6 bases and J lost 6 bases. In DNA form, the CDR3 reads TGTGCCAGCAGGGAAACCACTAGCGGGTCTAGCGAGCAGTACTTC. Its protein is CASRETTSGSSEQYF.

This CDR3 is CASNWGLAGGPTYEQYF. CDR3 nucleotides: TGTGCCAGCAATTGGGGACTAGCGGGAGGGCCGACCTACGAGCAGTACTTC. The chain is built from TRBV12-3 or TRBV12-4 and TRBJ2-7, with 16 bases matching TRBD2. V was clipped by 7 bases and J by 2 bases; unmatched bases: 8. CDR3 size: 17 residues.

This chain joins TRBV7-2 and TRBJ1-4; 7 bases are a match to TRBD1. In germline, CDR1 is SGHTA, CDR2 FQGNSA. This CDR3 contains 15 residues. The V segment lost 4 bases and the J segment 5 bases; nucleotides outside the gene matches: 7. The CDR3 spells CASSSHRGRNEKLFF. For the CDR3, the DNA is TGTGCCAGCAGCTCCCACAGGGGCCGGAATGAAAAACTGTTTTTT.

The sample holds many counts of this clonotype. The V and J genes are TRBV12-3 or TRBV12-4 and TRBJ2-7; D gene ambiguous. The CDR3 sequence is 8 residues long. V was pared by 9 bases and J by 4 bases, with 1 base between. The CDR3 DNA follows: TGTGCCAGTTACGAGCAGTACTTC. Translation: CASYEQYF.

This clonotype was counted many times. The V and J genes are TRBV20-1 and TRBJ2-7; 11 bases are shared with TRBD1. CDR3 length: 15 amino acids. Trimming cost V 6 bases and J 4 bases; bases outside gene matches: 11. Germline CDR1 DFQATT, CDR2 SNEGSKA (reference sequence). The CDR3 protein is CSATSWDRGKYEQYF. The CDR3 bases are TGCAGTGCCACCTCATGGGACAGGGGGAAATACGAGCAGTACTTC.

This chain uses TRBV27 with TRBJ2-7; no clear D gene. Germline CDR1 is MNHEY and CDR2 is SMNVEV (reference sequence). The CDR3 runs 13 residues. V lost 4 bases and J lost 0, with 7 bases in between. The CDR3 region is CASSYQVSYEQYF. As DNA, the CDR3 is TGTGCCAGCAGTTACCAGGTCTCCTACGAGCAGTACTTC.

This chain uses TRBV7-9 with TRBJ2-2, with 9 bases fitting TRBD1. Germline CDR1 SEHNR, CDR2 FQNEAQ (reference sequence). Unmatched junction bases numbered 9, after V lost 6 bases and J lost 7 bases. This CDR3 contains 15 residues. The CDR3 sequence: CASRPGQGSFGELFF. The CDR3 nucleotides read TGTGCCAGCAGGCCGGGACAGGGTTCCTTCGGGGAGCTGTTTTTT. Filled out from reference TRBV7-9 and TRBJ2-2, the complete variable domain reads DTGVSQNPRHKITKRGQNVTFRCDPISEHNRLYWYRQTLGQGPEFLTYFQNEAQLEKSRLLSDRFSAERPKGSFSTLEIQRTEQGDSAMYLCASRPGQGSFGELFFGEGSRLTVL.

This clonotype was seen many times. The chain recombines TRBV7-9 with TRBJ2-7; D call uncertain. Trimming cost V 2 bases and J 2 bases, with 4 bases left between them. The germline V gene has CDR1 SEHNR and CDR2 FQNEAQ (reference sequence). CDR3 length equals 12 residues. CDR3 sequence: CASSLRPYEQYF. CDR3 in DNA: TGTGCCAGCAGCTTACGACCCTACGAGCAGTACTTC. Using reference TRBV7-9 and TRBJ2-7 for the parts outside the CDR3, the full variable domain is DTGVSQNPRHKITKRGQNVTFRCDPISEHNRLYWYRQTLGQGPEFLTYFQNEAQLEKSRLLSDRFSAERPKGSFSTLEIQRTEQGDSAMYLCASSLRPYEQYFGPGTRLTVT.

This clonotype was observed a few times. The gene calls are TRBV7-9 and TRBJ2-7, with a tentative D call TRBD1 (5 bases). Looked up from germline, CDR1 is SEHNR and CDR2 is FQNEAQ (reference sequence). This CDR3 has 16 amino acids. V was clipped by 2 bases and J by 5 bases, with 19 bases between them. CDR3 bases: TGTGCCAGCAGCTTACCCCCAGGGCTCTTGAATAACGAGCAGTACTTC. Amino acids: CASSLPPGLLNNEQYF.

A few counts support this clonotype. The chain employs TRBV27 and TRBJ2-7, with D perhaps matching TRBD1 (6 bases). This CDR3 has 13 residues. Trimming stripped 8 bases from V and 2 bases from J, with 13 bases between. Germline lookup yields CDR1 MNHEY and CDR2 SMNVEV (reference sequence). In nucleotides, the CDR3 is TGTGCCAGCTCCTACAGGGTAGCCTACGAGCAGTACTTC. Translated, it gives CASSYRVAYEQYF.

The chain employs TRBV27 and TRBJ2-7; D uncertain. Germline V gene sequence: CDR1 MNHEY, CDR2 SMNVEV (reference sequence). The CDR3 covers 12 residues. Trimming removed 6 bases at V and 2 bases at J, with 8 bases between. This CDR3 reads CASRVQAYEQYF. As DNA, the CDR3 is TGTGCCAGCAGGGTGCAGGCCTACGAGCAGTACTTC.

This clonotype was counted ten times or more. The chain joins TRBV27 to TRBJ1-2; a possible D gene is TRBD1 (5 bases). The V gene lost 3 bases and the J gene lost 4 bases, with 9 bases spanning the gap. This CDR3 is 13 amino acids long. CDR1 and CDR2 (germline): MNHEY, SMNVEV (reference sequence). CDR3 protein: CASSFSRAYGYTF. CDR3 sequence (DNA): TGTGCCAGCAGTTTCAGCAGGGCCTATGGCTACACCTTC.

This clonotype was detected only a few times. The CDR3 DNA reads TGCAGTGCTAGGGGGGTGGGAGGGCCCTACGAGCAGTACTTC. This sequence encodes CSARGVGGPYEQYF. The chain has TRBV20-1 and TRBJ2-7; 7 bases fit TRBD2. Germline V gene sequence: CDR1 DFQATT, CDR2 SNEGSKA (reference sequence). V trimming: 3 bases; J trimming: 2 bases; junction bases outside the gene matches: 7. The CDR3 sequence is 14 residues long.

This clonotype came up many times. The J gene is TRBJ2-7, the V gene TRBV5-1; 12 nucleotides agree with TRBD1. This CDR3 is built from 15 residues. Unmatched junction bases numbered 6, after V lost 4 bases and J lost 4 bases. The germline V gene has CDR1 SGHRS and CDR2 YFSETQ. CDR3 coding DNA: TGCGCCAGCAGCCCCGGGACAGGGGGCTTATACGAGCAGTACTTC. Residues: CASSPGTGGLYEQYF. The variable domain in full, completed from reference TRBV5-1 and TRBJ2-7, reads KAGVTQTPRYLIKTRGQQVTLSCSPISGHRSVSWYQQTPGQGLQFLFEYFSETQRNKGNFPGRFSGRQFSNSRSEMNVSTLELGDSALYLCASSPGTGGLYEQYFGPGTRLTVT.

The chain carries TRBV7-9 and TRBJ1-2; 9 bases match TRBD1. The CDR3 is 15 amino acids. Germline-derived CDR1 and CDR2 are SEHNR and FQNEAQ (reference sequence). Trimming at V came to 5 bases and at J to 8 bases, leaving 12 bases not matched to a gene. The CDR3 sequence is CASSPGQGLSGGYTF. The CDR3 nucleotides are TGTGCCAGCAGCCCGGGACAGGGCCTCTCGGGGGGCTACACCTTC.

Many counts were recorded for this clonotype. The V gene is TRBV11-2, the J gene TRBJ2-2, with unresolved D. The germline CDR1 and CDR2 sequences are SGHAT and FQNNGV. CDR3 length: 14 residues. V lost 2 bases, J lost 4 bases, and 8 bases lay in between. CDR3 in DNA: TGTGCCAGCAGCTTACAAGGGCTCACCGGGGAGCTGTTTTTT. This codes for CASSLQGLTGELFF.

For the CDR3, the DNA is TGTGCCAGCAGCGCAGGCACTGCGGGAGACACTGAAGCTTTCTTT. It yields the protein CASSAGTAGDTEAFF. The chain recombines TRBV28 with TRBJ1-1; D remains unclear. The V and J ends lost 6 bases and 3 bases respectively, with 17 bases between them. Germline V CDR1 and CDR2: MDHEN, SYDVKM. CDR3 length equals 15 residues.

This chain connects TRBV9 to TRBJ1-4; no clear D. V lost 2 bases to trimming and J lost 7 bases, with 12 bases between them. The CDR3 length is 14 residues. The V gene's germline CDR1 is SGDLS and CDR2 YYNGEE. Here the CDR3 DNA reads TGTGCCAGCAGCGTGGCTGTTGCTGGTGAAAAACTGTTTTTT. It codes for CASSVAVAGEKLFF.

In its sample, this clonotype was seen a few times. V usage is TRBV5-1 and J usage is TRBJ2-1; D gene uncertain. The CDR3 is 14 amino acids. V lost 4 bases and J 10 bases, leaving 18 bases between the germline ends. Germline lookup yields CDR1 SGHRS and CDR2 YFSETQ. CDR3 sequence reads: CASSLIIGQGEQFF. The CDR3 coding sequence is TGCGCCAGCAGCCTCATTATTGGGCAAGGAGAGCAGTTCTTC.

The gene calls are TRBV5-1 and TRBJ2-3, with 7 bases fitting TRBD2. The CDR3 is 16 residues long. The J segment lost 1 base and the V segment lost 3 bases, leaving 8 bases of the junction unmatched. In germline, CDR1 is SGHRS, CDR2 YFSETQ. As DNA, the CDR3 is TGCGCCAGCAGCTCCCAACTAGCGATGGGCACAGATACGCAGTATTTT. Protein: CASSSQLAMGTDTQYF.

This clonotype is a singleton in its sample. At one of its ends the junction is not consistent with the germline gene, which may arise from a read error. The chain carries TRBV20-1 and TRBJ2-1; 11 bases match TRBD2. Germline assignment: CDR1 DFQATT and CDR2 SNEGSKA (reference sequence). This CDR3 region has 16 residues. DNA of the CDR3: TGCTGTGCTAGAGAACTAGCGGGAGCCACACGGGGTGAGCAGTTCTTC. Protein product: CCARELAGATRGEQFF.

This clonotype was seen a handful of times. The rearrangement joins TRBV20-1 to TRBJ2-7, with TRBD2 matching 14 bases. The CDR3 has 15 residues. Looked up from germline, CDR1 is DFQATT and CDR2 is SNEGSKA (reference sequence). V trimming: 6 bases; J trimming: 5 bases; junction bases outside the gene matches: 9. The CDR3 here is CSAGTSGSPLHEQYF. CDR3 coding DNA: TGCAGTGCCGGGACTAGCGGGAGCCCATTACACGAGCAGTACTTC.

This clonotype was detected a few times. The chain links TRBV4-1 to TRBJ2-1; 11 nucleotides agree with TRBD2. Germline loops: CDR1 MGHRA, CDR2 YSYEKL. CDR3 length: 16 amino acids. Unmatched junction bases numbered 7, after V lost 0 bases and J lost 9 bases. The chain's CDR3 is CASSQDRSTSGVEQFF. In DNA form, the CDR3 reads TGCGCCAGCAGCCAAGATCGATCGACTAGCGGGGTTGAGCAGTTCTTC.

This clonotype was found many times. The V gene is TRBV5-1, the J gene TRBJ2-2; tentatively, D is TRBD1 (6 bases). The ends were cut back, 4 bases at V and 2 bases at J, with 9 bases in the middle. Looked up from germline, CDR1 is SGHRS and CDR2 is YFSETQ. This CDR3 is built from 14 residues. The CDR3 is CASSQGRNTGELFF. In DNA form, the CDR3 reads TGCGCCAGCAGCCAGGGGCGCAACACCGGGGAGCTGTTTTTT.

This clonotype was observed a handful of times. The chain uses TRBV4-2 and TRBJ2-3, with a tentative D call TRBD1 (6 bases). Looked up from germline, CDR1 is LGHNA and CDR2 is YNFKEQ. Trimming took off 0 bases at V and 2 bases at J, with 9 bases between the two ends. CDR3 size: 15 residues. The CDR3 sequence: CASSQETGTTDTQYF. The CDR3 DNA sequence: TGTGCCAGCAGCCAAGAAACAGGGACCACAGATACGCAGTATTTT.

Ten or more counts support this clonotype. The V gene is TRBV29-1, the J gene TRBJ2-1; TRBD2 agrees at 9 bases. V lost 3 bases and J lost 4; bases outside the gene matches: 4. This CDR3 has 14 residues. The germline V gene encodes CDR1 SQVTM and CDR2 ANQGSEA. CDR3 sequence: CSVDPSGNYNEQFF. For the CDR3, the DNA is TGCAGCGTTGACCCTAGCGGGAATTACAATGAGCAGTTCTTC.